This is a list of T cell receptor beta chains from one sample in a study of blood T cells in healthy people across ages. TCRdb itself ran the 5' RACE reads through MiXCR, one entry per CDR3 protein. Among over 600,000 distinct CDR3 sequences listed, 46% were seen once. The sample taken for sequencing was blood. The receptors originated from a man of 80 years or more in good health. Both conserved end residues are trimmed from each CDR3. The order of the fields is clone size, J gene, V gene, CDR3 protein. The size entry is marked missing in some rows and otherwise reads once, few, many or a size class.

.	.	TRBV29-1	SVNDHSETQY
.	TRBJ2-5	TRBV6-6	ASLARETQY
few	TRBJ1-1	TRBV4-3	ASSQVTGAPIAF
.	TRBJ1-2	TRBV9	ASSASTGGNNYGYT
few	TRBJ2-3	TRBV4-3	ASSQEGAVDTQY
.	.	TRBV5-6	ASSKGQSYNEQY
.	TRBJ2-1	TRBV7-9	ASSGRGSLNEQF
.	TRBJ2-1	TRBV7-2	ASSRGPGLGITPFYNEQF
few	TRBJ2-2	TRBV5-5	ASSITSGGSTGELF
few	TRBJ2-1	TRBV2	ASRRWTDYNEQF
.	TRBJ1-1	TRBV10-3	TISERGGLGNTEAF
.	TRBJ2-1	TRBV20-1	SGRGVDEQF
.	TRBJ2-7	TRBV9	ASSGRDESYEQY
.	TRBJ2-5	TRBV29-1	SEKDLTGTGETQY
few	TRBJ2-7	TRBV12-3/TRBV12-4	ASSLAGGTGYEQY
.	TRBJ2-2	TRBV5-1	ASSWWGGSANTGELF
.	TRBJ2-2	TRBV6-4	ASSSEGGGTGELF
.	TRBJ2-5	TRBV29-1	SVRRGGETQY
.	TRBJ1-5	TRBV20-1	SVAGQPNQPQH
.	TRBJ2-7	TRBV6-4	ASSDSSGTSYEQY
.	TRBJ2-4	TRBV27	ANKLETGSGNIQY
.	.	TRBV4-1	ASSQDLQGQLISCEQY
many	TRBJ1-1	TRBV7-2	ASSPGRNTEAF
.	TRBJ2-1	TRBV20-1	SGAGVSYNEQF
once	TRBJ2-4	TRBV2	ASRRTSGAKNIQY
.	TRBJ2-4	TRBV28	ASGKGLAKNIQY
.	TRBJ1-5	TRBV7-2	ASSPTGHNQPQH
.	TRBJ2-7	TRBV29-1	SGGVTDYEQY
many	TRBJ2-7	TRBV2	ASSSQYEQY
.	TRBJ1-4	TRBV27	ASSAGQGVWRKLF
.	TRBJ2-1	TRBV7-2	ASSSLLAAGSYNEQF
once	TRBJ2-3	TRBV15	ATSRGSTLPGTDTQY
many	TRBJ2-3	TRBV5-1	ASSLNLAGGPTDTQY
few	TRBJ2-7	TRBV12-3/TRBV12-4	ASSLLQGLGEQY
.	TRBJ2-1	TRBV15	ATSKRMGFPSGRYNEQF
few	TRBJ2-3	TRBV9	ASSVGRRIDTQY
.	TRBJ1-2	TRBV5-1	ASSPTQGPIYGYT
.	TRBJ1-4	TRBV29-1	SVHAGLGEKLF
.	TRBJ2-1	TRBV27	ASSNLGGGRNEQF
.	TRBJ2-5	TRBV3-1	ASSQDVVQETQY
.	TRBJ2-7	TRBV13	ASSFQGTEYEQY
few	TRBJ2-1	TRBV27	ASSPQGAGGHEQF
.	TRBJ2-7	TRBV10-3	AISEEISLYEQY
.	TRBJ1-4	TRBV7-9	ASSPTWATNEKLF
.	TRBJ1-2	TRBV27	ASASLGSANYGFT
few	TRBJ2-5	TRBV11-3	ASSIMGETQY
few	TRBJ2-7	TRBV20-1	SARADLGPPYYEQY
.	TRBJ2-5	TRBV9	ASAETGSSQETQY
many	TRBJ1-1	TRBV6-2/TRBV6-3	ASSPGTGGANTEAF
.	TRBJ2-7	TRBV7-2	ASSLEAGAFYEQY
few	TRBJ2-7	TRBV4-1	ASSHQMGQPYEQY
.	TRBJ2-1	TRBV7-2	ASSRTSGPNSYEQF
few	TRBJ2-5	TRBV12-3/TRBV12-4	ASRAQGQETQY
.	TRBJ1-6	TRBV2	ASNTARNSPLH
.	TRBJ2-5	TRBV5-4	ASSSAGTAYNEQY
.	TRBJ2-3	TRBV12-3/TRBV12-4	ASTLAGTNTDTQY
many	TRBJ2-7	TRBV29-1	SVDGGYEQY